Presented here are 26 T cell receptor beta chains from one specimen sequenced in a study of T cell repertoires in aging, cancer and after chemotherapy. The template was genomic DNA from peripheral blood, not RNA. A mixed TRB-A/B primer pool amplified rearranged TRB by multiplex touch-down PCR. From the multiplex PCR reads, TCRdb called clonotypes with MiXCR, one entry per CDR3 protein. The sample consists of more than 7,000 distinct CDR3 sequences, about 34% of them appearing once. The sample comprised blood. Receptors originate from a human donor in good health.

This clonotype was seen just once. The CDR3 nucleotides are TGTGCCAGCAGCCAATGGGGTACTGGAAACACCATATATTTT. It is translated as CASSQWGTGNTIYF. V gene TRBV7-7 combines with J gene TRBJ1-3; D remains ambiguous. V was shortened by 5 bases and J by 2 bases, with 10 bases between the two germline ends. The CDR3 loop spans 14 amino acids. Germline V gene lookup returns CDR1 SSHAT and CDR2 FNYEAQ (reference sequence).

J is TRBJ1-6 and V is TRBV28, with D tentatively TRBD1 (5 bases). V dropped 7 bases and J dropped 4 bases, with 14 bases sitting between them. The CDR3 has 15 amino acids. From germline, CDR1 is MDHEN and CDR2 SYDVKM. The CDR3 nucleotides read TGTGCCAGCATAGACAGACGGACGTATAATTCACCCCTCCACTTT. It is translated as CASIDRRTYNSPLHF.

This clonotype was counted between two and nine times. The chain couples TRBV24-1 to TRBJ2-2; 7 bases align to TRBD1. CDR1 KGHDR and CDR2 SFDVKD come from the germline V gene. With V trimmed by 4 bases and J by 0 bases, 4 bases remained unmatched. This CDR3 region has 16 residues. The CDR3: CATSEVTGPNTGELFF. The CDR3 nucleotides read TGTGCCACCAGTGAAGTGACAGGGCCGAACACCGGGGAGCTGTTTTTT.

In its sample, this clonotype was seen a few times. This chain uses TRBV4-1 with TRBJ2-7; no definite D call. V lost 4 bases to trimming and J lost 7 bases, with 8 bases between them. CDR3 length: 11 residues. Germline CDR1 MGHRA, CDR2 YSYEKL. This chain's CDR3 is CASSRGEEQYV. The DNA of the CDR3 is TGCGCCAGCAGCCGTGGAGAGGAGCAGTACGTC.

This clonotype was counted between two and nine times. The V and J genes are TRBV7-3 and TRBJ1-1, with D uncertain. There are 13 residues in the CDR3. Per germline, CDR1 SGHTA and CDR2 FQGTGA. Trimming took 8 bases from V and 1 from J, leaving 11 bases between them. CDR3 loop: CASGRSENTEAFF. The CDR3 nucleotides are TGTGCCAGCGGACGAAGCGAGAACACTGAAGCTTTCTTT.

This chain connects TRBV27 to TRBJ1-6, with D uncertain. CDR1 MNHEY and CDR2 SMNVEV come from the germline V gene (reference sequence). The germline V and J ends were trimmed by 0 bases and 0 bases, with 12 bases remaining between them. The length of the CDR3 is 18 residues. CDR3 nucleotide sequence: TGTGCCAGCAGTTTATCTCAGGCCTCGAGCTCCTATAATTCACCCCTCCACTTT. It translates to CASSLSQASSSYNSPLHF.

V is TRBV29-1 and J is TRBJ2-5, with a possible D match to TRBD2 (5 bases). The CDR3 is 12 residues long. The V end lost 4 bases, the J end lost 6 bases, and 12 bases lay between the germline ends. Germline V lookup: CDR1 SQVTM, CDR2 ANQGSEA. The CDR3 is CSVGTGSKTQYF. The CDR3 coding sequence is TGCAGCGTTGGGACGGGGTCAAAGACCCAGTACTTC.

The V call is TRBV7-2, the J call TRBJ1-5, with 9 bases aligning to TRBD1. J lost 6 bases, V lost 3 bases, and 3 bases had no gene match. This CDR3 comprises 14 residues. Germline-derived CDR1 and CDR2 are SGHTA and FQGNSA. CDR3 region: CASSFGQGTQPQHF. The CDR3 bases are TGTGCCAGCAGCTTTGGACAGGGGACTCAGCCCCAGCATTTT.

This clonotype was detected only once. The CDR3 DNA is TGTGCCAGCAGTTACTCTATGCTGCGGGGGGGCCAAGAGACCCAGTACTTC. Translating gives CASSYSMLRGGQETQYF. The chain employs TRBV6-5 and TRBJ2-5, with 9 bases matching TRBD2. CDR3 length: 17 amino acids. J was trimmed by 1 base and V by 0 bases; bases with no gene match: 6. The germline gives CDR1 MNHEY, CDR2 SVGAGI.

The CDR3 spells CASSLGETGNPYEQYF. The CDR3 DNA sequence: TGTGCCAGCAGCTTGGGCGAGACAGGAAACCCCTACGAGCAGTACTTC. The genes are TRBV13 and TRBJ2-7, with D possibly being TRBD1 (6 bases). Germline V CDR1 and CDR2: PRHDT, FYEKMQ (reference sequence). The CDR3 is made up of 16 amino acids. The V end was cut by 3 bases, the J end by 2 bases, with 17 bases between.

V is TRBV5-6 and J is TRBJ1-1, with D possibly matching TRBD1 (5 bases). Trimming took off 4 bases at V and 6 bases at J, with 22 bases between the two ends. From germline, CDR1 is SGHDT and CDR2 YYEEEE. The CDR3 is made up of 16 amino acids. CDR3 nucleotides: TGTGCCAGCAGCGGGGACGTAGGCAGGGTAGCGTCTGAAGCTTTCTTT. Encoded protein: CASSGDVGRVASEAFF.

As for this clonotype: Just one base apart from a much larger clone, this may be a read error. Written as DNA, the CDR3 is TGTGCCAGCAGTGAAGCTAGAGGGGGGGCAGATACGCAGTATTTT. It translates to CASSEARGGADTQYF. The chain combines TRBV6-1 with TRBJ2-3, with D perhaps TRBD2 (7 bases). The CDR3 sequence is 15 residues long. V lost 0 bases, J lost 4 bases, and 11 bases lay in between. Germline V gives CDR1 MNHNS, CDR2 SASEGT.

The chain uses TRBV11-1 and TRBJ1-1; D remains ambiguous. Germline V gives CDR1 SGHAT, CDR2 FQDESV (reference sequence). V was pared by 2 bases and J by 0 bases, with 7 bases between. CDR3 length equals 14 residues. CDR3 amino acids: CASSLSVMNTEAFF. CDR3 nucleotides: TGTGCCAGCAGCTTAAGCGTCATGAACACTGAAGCTTTCTTT. The variable domain in full, completed from reference TRBV11-1 and TRBJ1-1, reads EAEVAQSPRYKITEKSQAVAFWCDPISGHATLYWYRQILGQGPELLVQFQDESVVDDSQLPKDRFSAERLKGVDSTLKIQPAELGDSAMYLCASSLSVMNTEAFFGQGTRLTVV.

This clonotype was counted between two and nine times. This chain joins TRBV6-5 and TRBJ1-2; a weak D match, TRBD1 (6 bases). The CDR3 loop spans 14 amino acids. Trimming shortened V by 8 bases and J by 6 bases, and 19 bases separated the two germline ends. CDR1 MNHEY and CDR2 SVGAGI come from the germline V gene. CDR3 DNA: TGTGCCAGCCGGGGGGCACAACACAGGCATGGCTACACCTTC. Translating it yields CASRGAQHRHGYTF.

This clonotype is judged medium-sized. This chain uses TRBV29-1 with TRBJ1-5; tentative D call: TRBD1 (5 bases). Trimming took 5 bases from V and 7 from J, leaving 15 bases between them. The CDR3 contains 13 residues. Germline values: CDR1 SQVTM, CDR2 ANQGSEA. The CDR3 is CSVSRGVGQPQHF. The CDR3 region has the DNA TGCAGCGTTTCGCGGGGGGTGGGGCAGCCCCAGCATTTT.

CDR3 sequence: CASSSRLAGGSSYNEQFF. CDR3 sequence (DNA): TGTGCCAGCAGCTCACGACTAGCGGGGGGGAGCTCCTACAATGAGCAGTTCTTC. The V call is TRBV9, the J call TRBJ2-1, with 14 bases aligning to TRBD2. Germline V gene lookup returns CDR1 SGDLS and CDR2 YYNGEE. The CDR3 totals 18 residues. Trimming took 4 bases from V and 0 from J; bases not matched to a gene: 6.

This CDR3 reads CATHPGTGELFF. DNA of the CDR3: TGCGCCACCCACCCGGGGACCGGGGAGCTGTTTTTT. The chain links TRBV4-1 to TRBJ2-2; TRBD2 might be the D (5 bases). Germline V gene data show CDR1 as MGHRA and CDR2 as YSYEKL. This CDR3 is 12 amino acids long. With 10 bases removed from V and 5 bases from J, the gap between germline ends came to 11 bases.

The rearrangement uses TRBV20-1 and TRBJ2-1; TRBD2 agrees at 13 bases. This CDR3 spans 14 amino acids. The germline gives CDR1 DFQATT, CDR2 SNEGSKA (reference sequence). V lost 7 bases, J lost 8 bases, and 8 bases stayed unmatched. The CDR3 DNA reads as TGCAGTGGATCACTAGCGGGGGGGCCATATGAGCAGTTCTTC. This gives the protein CSGSLAGGPYEQFF.

This clonotype is labeled medium-sized (0.01 to 0.1%). V usage is TRBV6-1 and J usage is TRBJ2-3; D gene ambiguous. Per the germline V gene, CDR1 is MNHNS and CDR2 is SASEGT. V lost 1 base, J lost 0 bases, and 2 bases lay in between. This CDR3 region has 13 residues. The CDR3 region is CASSEGSTDTQYF. CDR3 bases: TGTGCCAGCAGTGAAGGCAGCACAGATACGCAGTATTTT.

The CDR3 DNA sequence: TGCAGTGCTAGAGCTGGAGAGACCCAGTACTTC. This encodes CSARAGETQYF. This chain connects TRBV20-1 to TRBJ2-5; D gene uncertain. The CDR3 length is 11 residues. The germline CDR1 and CDR2 sequences are DFQATT and SNEGSKA (reference sequence). The ends were cut back, 1 base at V and 4 bases at J, with 4 bases in the middle.

Sample share makes this clonotype medium-sized (0.01 to 0.1%). The chain recombines TRBV20-1 with TRBJ1-6; tentatively, D is TRBD1 (5 bases). The germline V gene has CDR1 DFQATT and CDR2 SNEGSKA (reference sequence). The V end was cut by 6 bases, the J end by 9 bases, with 12 bases between. This CDR3 region has 12 residues. CDR3 loop: CSASGYSSPLHF. The CDR3 DNA sequence: TGCAGTGCCTCAGGGTATTCTTCACCCCTCCACTTT.

As DNA, the CDR3 is TGTGCCAGCAGCTTTTACAGGGACTCCGAGCAGTACTTC. Residues: CASSFYRDSEQYF. The chain joins TRBV7-2 to TRBJ2-7; D may correspond to TRBD1 or TRBD2 (6 bases each). CDR1 SGHTA and CDR2 FQGNSA come from the germline V gene. The CDR3 has 13 residues. V lost 3 bases and J lost 6, with 12 bases in between.

A few counts support this clonotype. The V call is TRBV4-3, the J call TRBJ1-1; 10 bases fit TRBD1. Germline trimming cut 9 bases from V and 5 bases from J; bases unmatched to any gene: 6. In germline, CDR1 is LGHNA, CDR2 YSLEER. The CDR3 covers 13 residues. CDR3 sequence reads: CASGRQGATEAFF. The CDR3 DNA is TGCGCCAGTGGTAGACAGGGGGCGACTGAAGCTTTCTTT.

This clonotype was observed a few times. The chain combines TRBV11-2 with TRBJ1-2, with 9 bases identical to TRBD1. J gave up 3 bases and V 5 bases, and 13 bases lay outside the gene matches. Germline V CDR1 and CDR2: SGHAT, FQNNGV. There are 17 residues in the CDR3. CDR3: CASSEPRTGAIYYGYTF. Here the CDR3 DNA reads TGTGCCAGCAGCGAGCCTCGGACAGGGGCGATATACTATGGCTACACCTTC.

A single count supports this clonotype. J is TRBJ1-2 and V is TRBV7-9, with 12 nucleotides matching TRBD1. The CDR3 is 19 residues long. Per the germline V gene, CDR1 is SEHNR and CDR2 is FQNEAQ (reference sequence). Unmatched junction bases numbered 16, after V lost 8 bases and J lost 0 bases. The CDR3 DNA follows: TGTGCCAGCGGTTCTAATCGGGGGGACAGGGGGCTGTCTAACTATGGCTACACCTTC. It codes for CASGSNRGDRGLSNYGYTF.

With respect to this clonotype: This may be a read error: a much more frequent sequence differs by one nucleotide. The chain employs TRBV19 and TRBJ1-6; no clear D. The CDR3 covers 14 residues. Trimming pared 6 bases from V and 2 bases from J, leaving 8 bases between. Germline values: CDR1 LNHDA, CDR2 SQIVND (reference sequence). Here the CDR3 reads CASSPRAYNSPLHF. The CDR3 DNA reads TGTGCCAGTAGCCCCCGAGCCTATAATTCACCCCTCCACTTT. The complete variable domain, with remaining parts taken from reference TRBV19 and TRBJ1-6, reads DGGITQSPKYLFRKEGQNVTLSCEQNLNHDAMYWYRQDPGQGLRLIYYSQIVNDFQKGDIAEGYSVSREKKESFPLTVTSAQKNPTAFYLCASSPRAYNSPLHFGNGTRLTVT.